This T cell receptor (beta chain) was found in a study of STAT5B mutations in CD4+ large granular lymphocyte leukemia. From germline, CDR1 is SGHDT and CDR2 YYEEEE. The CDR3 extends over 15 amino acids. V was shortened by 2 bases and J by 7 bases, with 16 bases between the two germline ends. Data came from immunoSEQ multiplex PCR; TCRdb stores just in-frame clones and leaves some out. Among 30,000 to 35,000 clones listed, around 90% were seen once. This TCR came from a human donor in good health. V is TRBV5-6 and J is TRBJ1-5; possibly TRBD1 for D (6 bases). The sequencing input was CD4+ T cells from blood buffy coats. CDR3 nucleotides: TGTGCCAGCAGCTTATTCGGGACCCAGGGGCAGCCCCAGCATTTT. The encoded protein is CASSLFGTQGQPQHF.